This T cell receptor beta chain was recovered during a study of blood T cell repertoires in COVID-19. Trimming left V 6 bases short and J 6 bases short, with 23 bases between. CDR1 is LNHDA and CDR2 is SQIVND in the germline V gene (reference sequence). The CDR3 sequence is 16 residues long. The repertoire was sequenced with immunoSEQ multiplex PCR; TCRdb's copy has only in-frame clones and lacks some. The sample yields around 240,000 clones, 65% to 90% seen once. V usage is TRBV19 and J usage is TRBJ1-1, with TRBD1 as a possible D gene (6 bases). This receptor was obtained from a woman aged 45-65 years with acute or convalescent COVID-19. Sequencing used peripheral blood. The CDR3, as DNA: TGTGCCAGTAGCATGCCCCTCGCCTCAGGGGTTGCTGAAGCTTTCTTT. Amino acid sequence: CASSMPLASGVAEAFF.